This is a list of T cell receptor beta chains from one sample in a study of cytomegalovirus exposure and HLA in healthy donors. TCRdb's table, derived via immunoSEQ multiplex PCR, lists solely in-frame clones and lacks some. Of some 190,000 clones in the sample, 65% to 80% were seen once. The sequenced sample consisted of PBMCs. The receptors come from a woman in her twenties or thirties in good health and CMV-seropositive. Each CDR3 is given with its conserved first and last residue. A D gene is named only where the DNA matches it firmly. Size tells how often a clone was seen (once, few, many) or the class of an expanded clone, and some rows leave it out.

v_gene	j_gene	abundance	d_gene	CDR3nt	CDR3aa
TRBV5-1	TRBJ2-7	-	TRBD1	TGCGCCAGCAGCTTGGATGGCAGGGGGCCCTCCGAGCAGTACTTC	CASSLDGRGPSEQYF
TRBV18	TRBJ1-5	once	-	TGTGCCAGCTCACCATGGCGGGGAGATCAGCCCCAGCATTTT	CASSPWRGDQPQHF
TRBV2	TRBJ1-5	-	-	TGTGCCAGCAGTCCCGAGCAGGCGGGGGGCAATCAGCCCCAGCATTTT	CASSPEQAGGNQPQHF
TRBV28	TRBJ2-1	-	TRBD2	TGTGCCAGCAGGACGGGGACTAGCGGGGGGGTGTACAATGAGCAGTTCTTC	CASRTGTSGGVYNEQFF
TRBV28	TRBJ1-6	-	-	TGTGCCAGCAGAAACTCCGACAGGATTAATTCACCCCTCCACTTT	CASRNSDRINSPLHF
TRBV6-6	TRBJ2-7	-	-	TGTGCCAGCAGGTCCAGTTCCCTAGAGGCCTACGAGCAGTACTTC	CASRSSSLEAYEQYF
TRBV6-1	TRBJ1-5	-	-	TGTGCCAGCAGTGAACTTCTCTCCCGTAGCAATCAGCCCCAGCATTTT	CASSELLSRSNQPQHF
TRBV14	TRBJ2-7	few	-	TGTGCCAGCAGCCGACTTCGGGACTCCTACGAGCAGTACTTC	CASSRLRDSYEQYF
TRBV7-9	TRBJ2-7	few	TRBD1	TGTGCCAGCAGCCCGAAACAGGGGTTCTTGGGCGAGCAGTACTTC	CASSPKQGFLGEQYF
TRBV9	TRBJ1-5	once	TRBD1	TGTGCCAGCAGCCCCTCCGACAGGGTCAATCAGCCCCAGCATTTT	CASSPSDRVNQPQHF
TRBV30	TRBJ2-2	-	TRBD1	TGTGCCTCCAGACAGGGCGACACCGGGGAGCTGTTTTTT	CASRQGDTGELFF
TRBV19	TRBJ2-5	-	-	TGTGCCAGTGCCGTAGGGAGTCATCAAGAGACCCAGTACTTC	CASAVGSHQETQYF
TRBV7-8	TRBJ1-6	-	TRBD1	TGTGCCAGCAGCGCCATAGGGGGACAGGCTGGACTTAATTCACCCCTCCACTTT	CASSAIGGQAGLNSPLHF
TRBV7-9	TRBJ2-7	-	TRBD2	TGTGCCAGCAGCCCTGGACTAGCGGGGGGGCGCGAGCAGTACTTC	CASSPGLAGGREQYF
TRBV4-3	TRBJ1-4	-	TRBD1	TGCGCCAGCAGCAGTGGGACAGGTGAAAAACTGTTTTTT	CASSSGTGEKLFF
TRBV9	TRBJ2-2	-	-	TGTGCCAGCAGCGCGCTGGAGTGGACCGGGGAGCTGTTTTTT	CASSALEWTGELFF
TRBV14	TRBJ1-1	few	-	TGTGCCAGCAGCCAAGACACAGCGGGGGTCACTGAAGCTTTCTTT	CASSQDTAGVTEAFF
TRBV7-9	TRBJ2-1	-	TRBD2	TGTGCCAGCAGCCGGGCGGGGGGGTACTACAATGAGCAGTTCTTC	CASSRAGGYYNEQFF
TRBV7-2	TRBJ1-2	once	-	TGTGCCAGCAGCCCATCCGACAGGTCCTATGGCTACACCTTC	CASSPSDRSYGYTF
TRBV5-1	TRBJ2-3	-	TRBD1	TGCGCCAGCAGCTTACTGACAGGGGGCGGCACAGATACGCAGTATTTT	CASSLLTGGGTDTQYF
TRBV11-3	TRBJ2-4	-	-	TGTGCCAGCAGCTCCTCCGGGACTTGGGCCAAAAACATTCAGTACTTC	CASSSSGTWAKNIQYF
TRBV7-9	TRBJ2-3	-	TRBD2	TGTGCCAGCAGCCTGGGACTAGCGGAAGATACGCAGTATTTT	CASSLGLAEDTQYF
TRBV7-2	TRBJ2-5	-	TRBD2	TGTGCCAGCAGCTTACTTGCTAGCGGGGGACAATGGGTGGAGACCCAGTACTTC	CASSLLASGGQWVETQYF
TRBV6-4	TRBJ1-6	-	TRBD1	TGTGCCAGCAGTGACGGGACAGGGGGTTCACCCCTCCACTTT	CASSDGTGGSPLHF
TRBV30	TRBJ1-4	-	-	TGTGCCTGGAGTGGGGGGGGTAATGAAAAACTGTTTTTT	CAWSGGGNEKLFF
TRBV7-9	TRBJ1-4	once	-	TGTGCCAGCAGCCAAGGACCGTCAGGGAATGAAAAACTGTTTTTT	CASSQGPSGNEKLFF